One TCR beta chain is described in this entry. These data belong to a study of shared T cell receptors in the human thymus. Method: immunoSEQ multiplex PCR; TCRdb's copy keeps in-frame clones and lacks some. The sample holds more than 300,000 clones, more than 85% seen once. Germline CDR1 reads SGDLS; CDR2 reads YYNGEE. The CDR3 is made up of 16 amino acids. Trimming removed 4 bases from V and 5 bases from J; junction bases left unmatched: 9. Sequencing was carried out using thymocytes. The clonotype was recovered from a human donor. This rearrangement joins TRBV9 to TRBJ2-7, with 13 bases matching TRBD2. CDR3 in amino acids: CASSPRLAGGPNEQYF. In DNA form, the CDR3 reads TGTGCCAGCAGCCCACGACTAGCGGGAGGTCCCAACGAGCAGTACTTC. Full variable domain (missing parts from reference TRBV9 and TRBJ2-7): DSGVTQTPKHLITATGQRVTLRCSPRSGDLSVYWYQQSLDQGLQFLIQYYNGEERAKGNILERFSAQQFPDLHSELNLSSLELGDSALYFCASSPRLAGGPNEQYFGPGTRLTVT.